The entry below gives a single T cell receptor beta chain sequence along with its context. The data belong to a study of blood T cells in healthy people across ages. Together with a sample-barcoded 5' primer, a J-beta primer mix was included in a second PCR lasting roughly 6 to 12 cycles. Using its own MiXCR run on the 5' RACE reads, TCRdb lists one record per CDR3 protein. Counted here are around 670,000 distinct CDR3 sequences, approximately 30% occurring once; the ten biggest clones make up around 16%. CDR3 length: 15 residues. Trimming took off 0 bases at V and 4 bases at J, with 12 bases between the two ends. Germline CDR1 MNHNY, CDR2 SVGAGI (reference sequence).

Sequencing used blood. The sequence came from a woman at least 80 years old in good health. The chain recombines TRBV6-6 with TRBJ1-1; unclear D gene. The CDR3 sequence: CASSYSFSGGTEAFF. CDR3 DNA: TGTGCCAGCAGTTACTCCTTCTCGGGCGGCACTGAAGCTTTCTTT.